The 12 T cell receptor beta chains presented below share a single source sample, sequenced in a study of cytomegalovirus exposure and HLA in healthy donors. PCR primers comprised 60 Vbeta and 13 Jbeta primers. The data were produced by immunoSEQ multiplex PCR, yet TCRdb's version contains in-frame clones alone and is incomplete. The repertoire holds about 89,000 clones, with about 85% as singletons. The specimen was PBMCs. These TCRs come from a man aged 35-49 years in good health and CMV-seropositive.

The chain is built from TRBV11-2 and TRBJ2-3, with 9 bases fitting TRBD2. The CDR3 has 15 amino acids. V was pared by 1 base and J by 10 bases, with 9 bases of the junction left unmatched. CDR1 and CDR2 from the germline V gene are SGHAT and FQNNGV. The CDR3 sequence is CASSLGGAGGGPQYF. The CDR3 nucleotides are TGTGCCAGCAGCTTAGGGGGAGCGGGAGGAGGTCCGCAGTATTTT.

The V gene is TRBV11-3, the J gene TRBJ2-7, with D tentatively TRBD2 (6 bases). The CDR3 is made up of 14 amino acids. Germline V gene lookup returns CDR1 SGHNT and CDR2 YENEEA. Trimming stripped 0 bases from V and 6 bases from J, with 12 bases between. The CDR3 sequence is CASSLELARGEQYF. The CDR3 bases are TGTGCCAGCAGCTTAGAACTAGCTAGGGGCGAGCAGTACTTC.

The chain couples TRBV7-9 to TRBJ2-5; 8 nucleotides line up with TRBD2. CDR3 size: 15 residues. V dropped 5 bases and J dropped 3; count of bases not matched to a gene: 8. Germline V lookup: CDR1 SEHNR, CDR2 FQNEAQ (reference sequence). The CDR3 reads CASSPKLGLEETQYF. CDR3 bases: TGTGCCAGCAGCCCCAAACTGGGACTAGAAGAGACCCAGTACTTC.

The chain has TRBV18 and TRBJ2-7, with 9 bases identical to TRBD1. J was trimmed by 3 bases and V by 3 bases; bases with no gene match: 6. The length of the CDR3 is 15 residues. Germline V gene data show CDR1 as KGHSH and CDR2 as LQKENI. CDR3 DNA: TGTGCCAGCTCACCCCCGGGACAGGGATTCTACGAGCAGTACTTC. As protein: CASSPPGQGFYEQYF. Full variable domain (rest looked up from reference TRBV18 and TRBJ2-7): NAGVMQNPRHLVRRRGQEARLRCSPMKGHSHVYWYRQLPEEGLKFMVYLQKENIIDESGMPKERFSAEFPKEGPSILRIQQVVRGDSAAYFCASSPPGQGFYEQYFGPGTRLTVT.

This clone was seen more than once but under ten times. The chain joins TRBV27 to TRBJ2-1; TRBD2 might be the D (6 bases). Trimming took 0 bases from V and 0 from J, leaving 18 bases between them. The germline V gene encodes CDR1 MNHEY and CDR2 SMNVEV (reference sequence). The CDR3 consists of 19 residues. In nucleotides, the CDR3 is TGTGCCAGCAGTTTATCGGTCCAAATCTCGGGAGCCTCCTACAATGAGCAGTTCTTC. The encoded protein is CASSLSVQISGASYNEQFF.

The chain joins TRBV7-8 to TRBJ1-2, with D unclear. Trimming cost V 0 bases and J 0 bases, with 8 bases left between them. CDR1 is SGHVS, CDR2 FQNEAQ, per germline. CDR3 size: 15 residues. DNA of the CDR3: TGTGCCAGCAGCTTAGCGGGAGAAGCTAACTATGGCTACACCTTC. Translated: CASSLAGEANYGYTF.

The genes are TRBV11-2 and TRBJ1-1; D might be TRBD1 (5 bases). V was trimmed by 0 bases and J by 6 bases, leaving 20 bases between them. This CDR3 comprises 17 residues. Germline V CDR1 and CDR2: SGHAT, FQNNGV. CDR3 DNA sequence: TGTGCCAGCAGCTTAGATAGGTCCCGCGGGGGGGGAGCTGAAGCTTTCTTT. This codes for CASSLDRSRGGGAEAFF.

The chain joins TRBV6-5 to TRBJ1-1, with 7 bases fitting TRBD1. J was trimmed by 1 base and V by 8 bases; bases with no gene match: 4. The germline CDR1 and CDR2 sequences are MNHEY and SVGAGI. The CDR3 length is 13 residues. This CDR3 reads CASGDSQNTEAFF. CDR3 nucleotides: TGTGCCAGCGGGGACAGTCAGAACACTGAAGCTTTCTTT.

The chain has TRBV5-4 and TRBJ1-6, with TRBD1 identical over 11 bases. The CDR3 is made up of 16 amino acids. J lost 9 bases, V lost 2 bases, and 7 bases had no gene match. Germline CDR1 reads SGHNT; CDR2 reads YYREEE (reference sequence). The DNA for the CDR3 is TGTGCCAGCAGCTTTCAACCCGGGACAGGGGGTTCACCCCTCCACTTT. Its protein product is CASSFQPGTGGSPLHF.

The rearrangement joins TRBV11-2 to TRBJ1-2, with a possible D match to TRBD1 (6 bases). The V and J ends lost 4 bases and 4 bases respectively, with 13 bases between them. This CDR3 is built from 14 residues. Germline values: CDR1 SGHAT, CDR2 FQNNGV. The CDR3 is CASSSSGTIYGYTF. CDR3 nucleotides: TGTGCCAGCAGCTCCTCCGGGACAATCTATGGCTACACCTTC. Drawing the rest from reference TRBV11-2 and TRBJ1-2, the complete variable domain is EAGVAQSPRYKIIEKRQSVAFWCNPISGHATLYWYQQILGQGPKLLIQFQNNGVVDDSQLPKDRFSAERLKGVDSTLKIQPAKLEDSAVYLCASSSSGTIYGYTFGSGTRLTVV.

The chain recombines TRBV5-1 with TRBJ2-1; 7 bases align to TRBD2. This CDR3 contains 13 residues. The V gene end was trimmed by 0 bases and the J gene end by 8 bases; junction bases not matched to a gene: 2. CDR1 SGHRS and CDR2 YFSETQ come from the germline V gene. This chain's CDR3 is CASSLAAGYEQFF. The CDR3 DNA follows: TGCGCCAGCAGCTTGGCAGCGGGGTATGAGCAGTTCTTC.

V is TRBV10-2 and J is TRBJ2-3, with a tentative D call TRBD2 (7 bases). The CDR3 runs 15 residues. Germline V lookup: CDR1 WSHSY, CDR2 SAAADI. Trimming shortened V by 7 bases and J by 0 bases, and 14 bases separated the two germline ends. CDR3 sequence: CASTRGGASTDTQYF. The CDR3 DNA reads as TGCGCCAGCACAAGGGGGGGGGCTAGCACAGATACGCAGTATTTT.